Listed here are 18 T cell receptor beta chains from one sample, sequenced in a study of cytotoxic CD8 clonotypes in ibrutinib-treated CLL. TCRdb's table, derived via immunoSEQ multiplex PCR, lists solely in-frame clones and lacks some. The sample shows 110,000 to 150,000 clones, about 70% of them seen only once. Sequenced here: PBMCs, sampled after 24 months of ibrutinib treatment. The receptors shown here come from a human donor with chronic lymphocytic leukemia.

In regard to this clone: This may be a read error, as it is one base from a much larger clone. This sequence joins TRBV5-8 and TRBJ1-1; D uncertain. CDR1 and CDR2 (germline): SGHTS, YDEGEE. CDR3 length: 13 amino acids. V was shortened by 4 bases and J by 1 base, with 8 bases between the two germline ends. The CDR3 nucleotides read TGTGCCAGCAGCCTGGGGAGGAACACTGAAGCTTTCTTT. Its translation is CASSLGRNTEAFF.

J is TRBJ2-1 and V is TRBV7-8, with D tentatively TRBD2 (6 bases). The CDR3 has 13 residues. CDR1 and CDR2 from the germline V gene are SGHVS and FQNEAQ. V dropped 5 bases and J dropped 6 bases, with 11 bases sitting between them. This CDR3 is CASSTRLVNEQFF. In nucleotides, the CDR3 is TGTGCCAGCAGCACCCGACTAGTCAATGAGCAGTTCTTC.

The chain is built from TRBV2 and TRBJ1-6; D is possibly TRBD1 (6 bases). V was shortened by 6 bases and J by 6 bases, with 12 bases between the two germline ends. The CDR3 length is 14 residues. CDR1 is SNHLY and CDR2 is FYNNEI in the germline V gene. The CDR3 region is CASRETGPNSPLHF. The CDR3 nucleotides read TGTGCCAGCAGAGAGACAGGACCTAATTCACCCCTCCACTTT. The full variable domain, rest sourced from reference TRBV2 and TRBJ1-6, is EPEVTQTPSHQVTQMGQEVILRCVPISNHLYFYWYRQILGQKVEFLVSFYNNEISEKSEIFDDQFSVERPDGSNFTLKIRSTKLEDSAMYFCASRETGPNSPLHFGNGTRLTVT.

V gene TRBV5-1 combines with J gene TRBJ2-5, with D tentatively TRBD1 (6 bases). Germline V lookup: CDR1 SGHRS, CDR2 YFSETQ. V lost 6 bases to trimming and J lost 1 base, with 7 bases between them. There are 12 residues in the CDR3. CDR3 amino acids: CASTDSQETQYF. The CDR3 DNA sequence: TGCGCCAGCACGGACAGCCAAGAGACCCAGTACTTC. The full variable domain, rest sourced from reference TRBV5-1 and TRBJ2-5, is KAGVTQTPRYLIKTRGQQVTLSCSPISGHRSVSWYQQTPGQGLQFLFEYFSETQRNKGNFPGRFSGRQFSNSRSEMNVSTLELGDSALYLCASTDSQETQYFGPGTRLLVL.

The chain uses TRBV7-9 and TRBJ2-3; D tentatively reads TRBD1 or TRBD2 (5 bases each). CDR3 length: 16 residues. Germline assignment: CDR1 SEHNR and CDR2 FQNEAQ (reference sequence). V was cut by 2 bases and J by 6 bases, with 18 bases left in between. CDR3 loop: CASSLIPLPGRDTQYF. The CDR3 coding sequence is TGTGCCAGCAGCTTAATCCCCCTCCCGGGACGGGATACGCAGTATTTT. Full variable domain (missing parts from reference TRBV7-9 and TRBJ2-3): DTGVSQNPRHKITKRGQNVTFRCDPISEHNRLYWYRQTLGQGPEFLTYFQNEAQLEKSRLLSDRFSAERPKGSFSTLEIQRTEQGDSAMYLCASSLIPLPGRDTQYFGPGTRLTVL.

The CDR3 loop reads CASSQDRRNTIYF. CDR3 DNA sequence: TGCGCCAGCAGCCAAGATCGTCGAAACACCATATATTTT. The chain employs TRBV4-3 and TRBJ1-3, with no clear D. In germline, CDR1 is LGHNA, CDR2 YSLEER. This CDR3 is built from 13 residues. V was shortened by 0 bases and J by 5 bases, with 5 bases between the two germline ends.

The chain links TRBV4-3 to TRBJ1-2; 11 nucleotides line up with TRBD1. The CDR3 is 15 residues long. The germline gives CDR1 LGHNA, CDR2 YSLEER. Trimming cost V 4 bases and J 5 bases; bases outside gene matches: 6. CDR3 amino acids: CASSPLGTGGYGYTF. The CDR3 DNA reads TGCGCCAGCAGCCCCCTAGGGACAGGGGGGTATGGCTACACCTTC.

This chain uses TRBV27 with TRBJ1-5; D gene unclear. CDR1 is MNHEY, CDR2 SMNVEV, per germline (reference sequence). Trimming took off 3 bases at V and 8 bases at J, with 8 bases between the two ends. The CDR3 loop spans 12 amino acids. The chain's CDR3 is CASSLRGEPQHF. The CDR3 DNA reads TGTGCCAGCAGTTTGCGTGGGGAGCCCCAGCATTTT.

The gene calls are TRBV6-4 and TRBJ2-2, with 13 bases matching TRBD2. The CDR3 loop spans 17 amino acids. Germline V CDR1 and CDR2: MRHNA, SNTAGT. V lost 6 bases to trimming and J lost 4 bases; unmatched junction nucleotides: 8. The CDR3 DNA is TGTGCCAGCAGACCCGGACTAGCGGGGGCCGTCACCGGGGAGCTGTTTTTT. This codes for CASRPGLAGAVTGELFF.

The chain joins TRBV7-2 to TRBJ2-5; D unclear. Trimming left V 4 bases short and J 2 bases short, with 5 bases between. This CDR3 contains 12 residues. In germline, CDR1 is SGHTA, CDR2 FQGNSA. As DNA, the CDR3 is TGTGCCAGCAGCTCCTGGCAAGAGACCCAGTACTTC. Translation gives CASSSWQETQYF.

The rearrangement joins TRBV2 to TRBJ1-1; D gene uncertain. The CDR3 is 11 amino acids. Trimming took 7 bases from V and 3 from J, leaving 6 bases between them. Germline V gene sequence: CDR1 SNHLY, CDR2 FYNNEI. Written as DNA, the CDR3 is TGTGCCAGCATGCCCGACACTGAAGCTTTCTTT. Translated: CASMPDTEAFF.

This clone appeared once. The chain uses TRBV6-5 and TRBJ2-2, with D tentatively TRBD1 (6 bases). CDR1 and CDR2 (germline): MNHEY, SVGAGI. Deletions cut 6 bases from V and 6 bases from J, with 8 bases between. The CDR3 consists of 12 residues. CDR3 in DNA: TGTGCCAGCAGCGCAGGGGCCGGGGAGCTGTTTTTT. It translates to CASSAGAGELFF.

The rearrangement links TRBV30 to TRBJ2-4; D possibly matches TRBD1 or TRBD2 (6 bases each). Trimming removed 2 bases from V and 8 bases from J, with 16 bases in between. Germline V gene lookup returns CDR1 GTSNPN and CDR2 SVGIG (reference sequence). There are 14 residues in the CDR3. The CDR3 sequence: CAWSHGGQRYIQYF. The DNA for the CDR3 is TGTGCCTGGAGTCACGGGGGACAACGGTACATTCAGTACTTC.

The gene calls are TRBV27 and TRBJ2-7; D might be TRBD1 or TRBD2, each matching 5 bases. The V end was cut by 5 bases, the J end by 2 bases, with 22 bases between. Germline V gives CDR1 MNHEY, CDR2 SMNVEV (reference sequence). The CDR3 spans 17 residues. The CDR3 is CASSLQGEPMLAYEQYF. The CDR3 coding sequence is TGTGCCAGCAGTCTCCAGGGAGAGCCTATGTTGGCCTACGAGCAGTACTTC.

The chain is built from TRBV15 and TRBJ2-7; no firm D call. Between the trimmed V and J ends, which lost 4 bases and 0 bases, there was a span of 10 bases. Germline V gene lookup returns CDR1 LNHNV and CDR2 YYDKDF (reference sequence). The CDR3 has 14 amino acids. CDR3: CATSIRASSYEQYF. The CDR3 DNA reads TGTGCCACCAGCATCCGGGCGAGCTCCTACGAGCAGTACTTC. Using reference TRBV15 and TRBJ2-7 for the parts outside the CDR3, the full variable domain is DAMVIQNPRYQVTQFGKPVTLSCSQTLNHNVMYWYQQKSSQAPKLLFHYYDKDFNNEADTPDNFQSRRPNTSFCFLDIRSPGLGDTAMYLCATSIRASSYEQYFGPGTRLTVT.

The chain links TRBV9 to TRBJ1-4, with 8 bases lining up with TRBD1. The CDR3 is made up of 20 amino acids. The V and J ends lost 0 bases and 1 base, in that order; junction bases with no gene match: 14. Germline assignment: CDR1 SGDLS and CDR2 YYNGEE. CDR3 sequence: CASSVAGVAQGAGTNEKLFF. CDR3 sequence (DNA): TGTGCCAGCAGCGTAGCTGGGGTGGCCCAGGGGGCTGGAACTAATGAAAAACTGTTTTTT.

V and J are TRBV12-5 and TRBJ1-2; 9 bases are shared with TRBD1. The V gene end was trimmed by 1 base and the J gene end by 7 bases; junction bases not matched to a gene: 10. The germline CDR1 and CDR2 sequences are LGHNT and FRNRAP. This CDR3 has 16 amino acids. The DNA of the CDR3 is TGTGCTAGTGGTTTGGCGGTTACAGGGGGCAAGGGTGGCTACACCTTC. This sequence encodes CASGLAVTGGKGGYTF.

The V call is TRBV11-2, the J call TRBJ2-2; a weak D match, TRBD2 (6 bases). CDR1 is SGHAT, CDR2 FQNNGV, per germline. The CDR3 is 13 amino acids. The V and J ends lost 3 bases and 5 bases respectively, with 7 bases between them. The CDR3 protein is CASSFGGTGELFF. The CDR3 bases are TGTGCCAGCAGCTTTGGGGGGACCGGGGAGCTGTTTTTT.